The 8 T cell receptor beta chains below were found in one sample sequenced in a study of Ad26.COV2.S vaccination and SARS-CoV-2 variants. Indicated treatment: roughly 19 received Ad26.COV2.S at low or high dose, single or two shots; several received placebo; per-sample allocation not given. Specimens were obtained on day 63 following the first vaccine or placebo injection. Generated by immunoSEQ multiplex PCR, the TCRdb table keeps only in-frame clones and is missing some. The data show around 400,000 clones, roughly 90% seen once. Sequencing was performed on peripheral blood, taken in a trial of Ad26.COV2.S vaccine versus placebo. The origin of the receptors is a person aged 18-60 years who received the Ad26.COV2.S COVID-19 vaccine or a placebo.

The chain employs TRBV7-9 and TRBJ2-3; 7 nucleotides line up with TRBD2. Germline CDR1 reads SEHNR; CDR2 reads FQNEAQ (reference sequence). The CDR3 loop spans 17 amino acids. The junction had 14 bases not matched to a gene; V was cut back by 4 bases and J by 4 bases. The CDR3 loop reads CASSYWGGRAASDTQYF. DNA for the CDR3: TGTGCCAGCAGCTACTGGGGAGGGAGGGCCGCATCAGATACGCAGTATTTT. Combining the CDR3 with reference TRBV7-9 and TRBJ2-3 gives the whole variable domain DTGVSQNPRHKITKRGQNVTFRCDPISEHNRLYWYRQTLGQGPEFLTYFQNEAQLEKSRLLSDRFSAERPKGSFSTLEIQRTEQGDSAMYLCASSYWGGRAASDTQYFGPGTRLTVL.

The CDR3 spells CASSRPPGRLAGSGYTF. The CDR3 coding sequence is TGTGCCAGCAGCCGACCCCCGGGACGCCTCGCCGGTAGTGGCTACACCTTC. The chain is built from TRBV7-9 and TRBJ1-2, with D possibly matching TRBD1 (5 bases). This CDR3 contains 17 residues. V shed 5 bases and J shed 7 bases, with 26 bases lying between them. The V gene's germline CDR1 is SEHNR and CDR2 FQNEAQ (reference sequence).

This chain joins TRBV5-1 and TRBJ2-3, with D perhaps matching TRBD2 (6 bases). The germline V and J ends were trimmed by 0 bases and 4 bases, with 18 bases remaining between them. This CDR3 spans 17 amino acids. In germline, CDR1 is SGHRS, CDR2 YFSETQ. The CDR3 here is CASSLGAAGGGSDTQYF. CDR3 DNA sequence: TGCGCCAGCAGCTTGGGGGCTGCAGGAGGAGGGTCAGATACGCAGTATTTT.

The chain recombines TRBV9 with TRBJ2-1, with no clear D. This CDR3 is built from 11 residues. V gave up 7 bases and J gave up 0 bases, with 2 bases separating them. The V gene's germline CDR1 is SGDLS and CDR2 YYNGEE. DNA for the CDR3: TGTGCCAGCGGCTCCTACAATGAGCAGTTCTTC. It translates to CASGSYNEQFF.

Comments on this clone: Other nucleotide sequences from this sample produce the same CDR3. V and J are TRBV3-1 (or the pseudogene TRBV3-2) and TRBJ2-5; D is ambiguous. Trimming stripped 0 bases from V and 4 bases from J, with 3 bases between. Germline values: CDR1 LGHDT, CDR2 YNNKEL (reference sequence). This CDR3 comprises 12 residues. Written as DNA, the CDR3 is TGTGCCAGCAGCCAAGAGAGAGAGACCCAGTACTTC. This codes for CASSQERETQYF.

The chain is built from TRBV6-5 and TRBJ1-2; D gene uncertain. The CDR3 extends over 12 amino acids. The germline CDR1 and CDR2 sequences are MNHEY and SVGAGI. Trimming removed 8 bases at V and 6 bases at J, with 13 bases between. CDR3 sequence (DNA): TGTGCCAGCCACCCCGGGCCGCATGGCTACACCTTC. It codes for CASHPGPHGYTF.

This chain joins TRBV4-2 and TRBJ2-3; D is uncertain. Between the trimmed V and J ends, which lost 0 bases and 5 bases, there was a span of 6 bases. Germline V CDR1 and CDR2: LGHNA, YNFKEQ. The CDR3 loop spans 13 amino acids. The CDR3 coding sequence is TGTGCCAGCAGCCAAGATCCCGGAGATACGCAGTATTTT. Encoded protein: CASSQDPGDTQYF.

V gene TRBV19 combines with J gene TRBJ1-5; 8 nucleotides agree with TRBD1. The CDR3 totals 17 residues. V lost 5 bases to trimming and J lost 1 base; unmatched junction nucleotides: 10. The V gene's germline CDR1 is LNHDA and CDR2 SQIVND (reference sequence). The DNA for the CDR3 is TGTGCCAGTAGTCGGCGACAGGGGTCTGGCAGCAATCAGCCCCAGCATTTT. It translates to CASSRRQGSGSNQPQHF.